Listed below are T cell receptor beta chains from one sample, sequenced in a study of blood T cell repertoires in COVID-19. This table comes from immunoSEQ multiplex PCR, and its TCRdb copy is limited to in-frame clones, with some not included. The top ten clones hold around 16% of a sample with nearly 100,000 clones, approximately 88% of them seen once. Specimen: peripheral blood. These receptor sequences come from a woman aged 60-70 years with acute or convalescent COVID-19. CDR3s include the opening cysteine and the closing phenylalanine or tryptophan.

TRBJ1-5,TRBV28,CASRVQGSNQPQHF
TRBJ1-1,TRBV4-1,CASSQGQGYTEAFF
TRBJ2-5,TRBV11-3,CASSLDGTLETQYF
TRBJ1-5,TRBV2,CASSVFLPGQGPQHF
TRBJ1-5,TRBV11-3,CASSLWRDRGSSNQPQHF
TRBJ2-2,TRBV4-1,CASSPSYLAGPVKAGELFF
TRBJ1-5,TRBV4-1,CASSYGPSSPQHF
TRBJ1-2,TRBV11-3,CASSIYRVPQGAYGYTF
TRBJ1-3,TRBV10-3,CAIRRGPDSGNTIYF
TRBJ2-2,TRBV3-1/TRBV3-2,CASKEGGRTGELFF
TRBJ1-5,TRBV19,CASSMTGDNQPQHF
TRBJ1-5,TRBV4-2,CASSQWTGGNQPQHF
TRBJ2-7,TRBV4-1,CASSRDRGIYEQYF
TRBJ1-6,TRBV27,CASRLSLSSYNSPLHF
TRBJ2-2,TRBV5-1,CASSLQGTGELFF
TRBJ1-1,TRBV2,CASSEVFTEAFF
TRBJ2-7,TRBV11-3,CASSPGTGYSYEQYF
TRBJ2-2,TRBV5-4,CASSLVSRSTGELFF
TRBJ2-1,TRBV7-9,CASTRLADYNEQFF
TRBJ2-4,TRBV5-1,CASSLEGNIQYF
TRBJ2-7,TRBV7-2,CASSLRGVYEQYF
TRBJ1-1,TRBV7-3,CASRTQGSTEAFF
TRBJ2-3,TRBV6-5,CASMTSYSSDTQYF
TRBJ2-2,TRBV10-1,CASRGDRTGELFF
TRBJ2-3,TRBV6-1,CASSLTDTQYF
TRBJ1-5,TRBV12-5,CASGFSSGQAANQPQHF
TRBJ1-2,TRBV29-1,CSVEEQSYGYTF